The next 26 T cell receptor beta chains were all read from a single sample in a study of T cells after yellow fever vaccination. TCRdb fed the 5' RACE reads into MiXCR, producing one record per CDR3 protein. The sample has around 320,000 distinct CDR3 sequences, around a tenth seen once; the top ten hold less than 3.5%. Material: CD4+ T cells sorted from PBMCs, obtained 45 days after the yellow fever booster vaccination. These receptors all stem from a young man who received the YFV17D yellow fever vaccine.

The CDR3 reads CASSRGVGNEQFF. The CDR3 bases are TGTGCCAGCAGCCGCGGGGTGGGGAATGAGCAGTTCTTC. This chain joins TRBV5-5 and TRBJ2-1; D might be TRBD2 (6 bases). Per germline, CDR1 SGHKS and CDR2 YYEKEE (reference sequence). There are 13 residues in the CDR3. The V gene lost 4 bases and the J gene lost 7 bases, with 12 bases spanning the gap. Full variable domain (missing parts from reference TRBV5-5 and TRBJ2-1): DAGVTQSPTHLIKTRGQQVTLRCSPISGHKSVSWYQQVLGQGPQFIFQYYEKEERGRGNFPDRFSARQFPNYSSELNVNALLLGDSALYLCASSRGVGNEQFFGPGTRLTVL.

In this sample, this clonotype turned up many times. The rearrangement links TRBV7-2 to TRBJ1-4; possible D gene TRBD1, 6 bases. Between the trimmed V and J ends, which lost 5 bases and 0 bases, there was a span of 16 bases. The CDR3 runs 17 residues. Germline loops: CDR1 SGHTA, CDR2 FQGNSA. The chain's CDR3 is CASSPWGAAATNEKLFF. In DNA form, the CDR3 reads TGTGCCAGCAGCCCTTGGGGGGCAGCTGCAACTAATGAAAAACTGTTTTTT.

This clonotype was detected a few times. The chain employs TRBV5-6 and TRBJ2-2; the D is unclear. The germline CDR1 and CDR2 sequences are SGHDT and YYEEEE. The CDR3 extends over 12 amino acids. V lost 2 bases to trimming and J lost 7 bases, with 6 bases between them. The CDR3 region is CASSLISGELFF. For the CDR3, the DNA is TGTGCCAGCAGCTTAATAAGCGGGGAGCTGTTTTTT. The variable domain in full, completed from reference TRBV5-6 and TRBJ2-2, reads DAGVTQSPTHLIKTRGQQVTLRCSPKSGHDTVSWYQQALGQGPQFIFQYYEEEERQRGNFPDRFSGHQFPNYSSELNVNALLLGDSALYLCASSLISGELFFGEGSRLTVL.

CDR3 sequence: CASSPGWGTEAFF. For the CDR3, the DNA is TGTGCCAGCAGTCCAGGGTGGGGCACTGAAGCTTTCTTT. This chain uses TRBV7-3 with TRBJ1-1; D may be TRBD1 (5 bases). Trimming stripped 6 bases from V and 4 bases from J, with 12 bases between. The V gene's germline CDR1 is SGHTA and CDR2 FQGTGA. This CDR3 spans 13 amino acids.

This clonotype was recorded at least ten times. The CDR3 is CASSQVLRGQETQYF. Here the CDR3 DNA reads TGTGCCAGCAGCCAAGTCCTGCGGGGCCAAGAGACCCAGTACTTC. V is TRBV4-2 and J is TRBJ2-5, with a tentative D call TRBD2 (6 bases). The CDR3 length is 15 residues. V was cut by 1 base and J by 1 base, with 10 bases left in between. Germline V gene sequence: CDR1 LGHNA, CDR2 YNFKEQ.

The sample holds a few counts of this clonotype. The V gene is TRBV28, the J gene TRBJ2-5; D unclear. V lost 6 bases, J lost 2 bases, and 7 bases lay in between. From germline, CDR1 is MDHEN and CDR2 SYDVKM. This CDR3 has 12 residues. DNA for the CDR3: TGTGCCAGCAGCGTACGGCAAGAGACCCAGTACTTC. It translates to CASSVRQETQYF. The whole variable domain, remainder taken from reference TRBV28 and TRBJ2-5, is DVKVTQSSRYLVKRTGEKVFLECVQDMDHENMFWYRQDPGLGLRLIYFSYDVKMKEKGDIPEGYSVSREKKERFSLILESASTNQTSMYLCASSVRQETQYFGPGTRLLVL.

A few counts support this clonotype. The rearrangement links TRBV7-2 to TRBJ2-3, with D hard to call. This CDR3 comprises 13 residues. Germline loops: CDR1 SGHTA, CDR2 FQGNSA. V lost 3 bases and J lost 7, with 11 bases in between. The CDR3 region is CASSLAAANTQYF. In nucleotides, the CDR3 is TGTGCCAGCAGCTTGGCGGCTGCGAATACGCAGTATTTT.

This clonotype was detected only a few times. The chain couples TRBV7-2 to TRBJ1-6; the D gene is possibly TRBD1 (5 bases). V lost 5 bases and J 12 bases, leaving 14 bases between the germline ends. CDR3 size: 13 residues. Per germline, CDR1 SGHTA and CDR2 FQGNSA. The CDR3 loop is CASSPQRDQPLHF. The CDR3 DNA is TGTGCCAGCAGCCCACAGAGGGACCAACCCCTCCACTTT.

In its sample, this clonotype was seen a few times. This chain connects TRBV20-1 to TRBJ1-1; weak D call: TRBD1 (5 bases). Germline CDR1 and CDR2: DFQATT and SNEGSKA (reference sequence). CDR3 length: 13 residues. The V gene lost 3 bases and the J gene lost 4 bases, with 12 bases spanning the gap. The CDR3 bases are TGCAGTGCTAGGGGGGAGTTGAGCACTGAAGCTTTCTTT. It encodes CSARGELSTEAFF.

J is TRBJ1-5 and V is TRBV6-1, with TRBD1 matching 10 bases. Germline V gene data show CDR1 as MNHNS and CDR2 as SASEGT. This CDR3 comprises 17 residues. Trimming took 5 bases from V and 4 from J; bases not matched to a gene: 11. This CDR3 reads CASSSKTGGYGNQPQHF. The CDR3 region has the DNA TGTGCCAGCAGTTCCAAGACAGGGGGCTATGGAAATCAGCCCCAGCATTTT.

There are many counts of this clonotype. The DNA for the CDR3 is TGTGCCAGCAGTTACACGAGCGGGGGCCGGGCGAGGTTCTTC. This translates into CASSYTSGGRARFF. The rearrangement uses TRBV6-5 and TRBJ2-1; 8 bases match TRBD2. This CDR3 spans 14 amino acids. V trimming: 2 bases; J trimming: 15 bases; junction bases outside the gene matches: 12. Germline lookup yields CDR1 MNHEY and CDR2 SVGAGI.

This clonotype occurred a few times. The chain links TRBV19 to TRBJ1-5, with a possible D match to TRBD1 (5 bases). The CDR3 sequence is 13 residues long. Trimming took 4 bases from V and 5 from J, leaving 9 bases between them. From germline, CDR1 is LNHDA and CDR2 SQIVND (reference sequence). As DNA, the CDR3 is TGTGCCAGTAGTAAGGGGCGCGATCAGCCCCAGCATTTT. Translated: CASSKGRDQPQHF.

This clonotype was found many times. The genes are TRBV7-9 and TRBJ1-4; D is unresolved. The CDR3 contains 17 residues. Per the germline V gene, CDR1 is SEHNR and CDR2 is FQNEAQ (reference sequence). Trimming left V 1 base short and J 0 bases short, with 12 bases between. The CDR3 sequence: CASSLGVSSATNEKLFF. The CDR3 coding sequence is TGTGCCAGCAGCTTAGGAGTCTCTTCGGCAACTAATGAAAAACTGTTTTTT.

The sample holds many counts of this clonotype. The V gene is TRBV12-3 or TRBV12-4, the J gene TRBJ2-2; D unclear. The V end was cut by 2 bases, the J end by 5 bases, with 9 bases between. This CDR3 has 14 amino acids. This CDR3 reads CASSLLTGTGELFF. DNA for the CDR3: TGTGCCAGCAGTTTACTCACCGGGACCGGGGAGCTGTTTTTT.

This chain uses TRBV5-1 with TRBJ1-4; D might be TRBD1 (5 bases). The V end lost 3 bases, the J end lost 5 bases, and 17 bases lay between the germline ends. The CDR3 runs 16 residues. Germline loops: CDR1 SGHRS, CDR2 YFSETQ. CDR3 coding DNA: TGCGCCAGCAGCTATCGTTCCAGGGAGGGCAATGAAAAACTGTTTTTT. Translating it yields CASSYRSREGNEKLFF.

Here the CDR3 DNA reads TGCGCCAGCAGCCAAGTAGGACGACGGGGGAATGAGCAGTTCTTC. Protein product: CASSQVGRRGNEQFF. The chain combines TRBV4-1 with TRBJ2-1; possibly TRBD2 for D (6 bases). The CDR3 has 15 amino acids. The germline V gene has CDR1 MGHRA and CDR2 YSYEKL. The V and J ends lost 1 base and 7 bases respectively, with 14 bases between them.

The chain uses TRBV5-4 and TRBJ2-5; TRBD1 is a possible D gene (6 bases). CDR1 is SGHNT and CDR2 is YYREEE in the germline V gene (reference sequence). Trimming took off 3 bases at V and 4 bases at J, with 22 bases between the two ends. The CDR3 is 17 amino acids. The CDR3 here is CASSSDPPNRAGETQYF. CDR3 coding DNA: TGTGCCAGCAGCTCGGACCCTCCAAACAGGGCCGGAGAGACCCAGTACTTC.

The V and J genes are TRBV12-3 or TRBV12-4 and TRBJ2-3; 7 positions agree with TRBD2. CDR3 length: 15 residues. V gave up 6 bases and J gave up 2 bases; unmatched junction bases: 8. CDR3 residues: CASSYGSGDTDTQYF. The CDR3 nucleotides read TGTGCCAGCAGCTATGGGAGCGGGGACACAGATACGCAGTATTTT.

V and J are TRBV7-9 and TRBJ2-5, with 10 bases lining up with TRBD2. V lost 4 bases to trimming and J lost 5 bases; unmatched junction nucleotides: 4. CDR1 and CDR2 (germline): SEHNR, FQNEAQ (reference sequence). This CDR3 is built from 14 residues. The CDR3 is CASSSAGGSETQYF. The CDR3 DNA follows: TGTGCCAGCAGCTCAGCGGGGGGGTCGGAGACCCAGTACTTC.

The V call is TRBV5-1, the J call TRBJ2-7, with 10 bases lining up with TRBD1. Germline V CDR1 and CDR2: SGHRS, YFSETQ. This CDR3 comprises 14 residues. Germline trimming cut 2 bases from V and 5 bases from J; bases unmatched to any gene: 4. CDR3 in amino acids: CASSFGTGDHEQYF. In DNA form, the CDR3 reads TGCGCCAGCAGCTTCGGGACAGGGGACCACGAGCAGTACTTC.

This chain uses TRBV18 with TRBJ1-5; TRBD1 might be the D (6 bases). Per the germline V gene, CDR1 is KGHSH and CDR2 is LQKENI. The CDR3 covers 16 residues. V lost 3 bases, J lost 7 bases, and 19 bases lay in between. CDR3 sequence (DNA): TGTGCCAGCTCACCCCTTGCGGCAGGGGTTGGACAGCCCCAGCATTTT. This sequence encodes CASSPLAAGVGQPQHF.

This rearrangement joins TRBV15 to TRBJ2-3; D is unresolved. The V end lost 1 base, the J end lost 1 base, and 9 bases lay between the germline ends. This CDR3 is built from 15 residues. Germline V gene data show CDR1 as LNHNV and CDR2 as YYDKDF (reference sequence). CDR3 sequence (DNA): TGTGCCACCAGCAGAGTTTATGGGCGCACAGATACGCAGTATTTT. Protein: CATSRVYGRTDTQYF.

This clonotype occurred a few times. This chain connects TRBV6-2 or TRBV6-3 to TRBJ2-7; D call uncertain. Trimming pared 3 bases from V and 1 base from J, leaving 10 bases between. The germline V gene encodes CDR1 MNHEY and CDR2 SVGEGT. The CDR3 spans 14 residues. The CDR3 DNA is TGTGCCAGCAGTTATGGACGGCGATCCTACGAGCAGTACTTC. Protein product: CASSYGRRSYEQYF.

This clonotype was picked up many times. The gene calls are TRBV28 and TRBJ2-5, with 8 bases aligning to TRBD2. The V segment lost 5 bases and the J segment 3 bases; nucleotides outside the gene matches: 8. CDR3 size: 15 residues. The germline gives CDR1 MDHEN, CDR2 SYDVKM. CDR3: CASSPLGRGEETQYF. Written as DNA, the CDR3 is TGTGCCAGCAGTCCCCTAGGGCGGGGGGAAGAGACCCAGTACTTC.

V usage is TRBV7-9 and J usage is TRBJ2-1; TRBD2 matches at 12 bases. V shed 2 bases and J 10 bases; nucleotides not matched to a gene: 6. The CDR3 has 15 residues. Looked up from germline, CDR1 is SEHNR and CDR2 is FQNEAQ (reference sequence). CDR3 DNA sequence: TGTGCCAGCAGCTTACAGACTAGCGGGGGAAAGGAGCAGTTCTTC. It encodes CASSLQTSGGKEQFF.

This sequence joins TRBV4-3 and TRBJ2-3, with TRBD2 identical over 8 bases. The CDR3 covers 15 residues. Trimming took 4 bases from V and 5 from J; bases not matched to a gene: 8. The V gene's germline CDR1 is LGHNA and CDR2 YSLEER. The CDR3 DNA sequence: TGCGCCAGCAGCCCCCGGGGACGGGGGGGAGATACGCAGTATTTT. Protein sequence: CASSPRGRGGDTQYF.